Here is one T cell receptor (beta chain) with its context. No antigen is known for it. The data were obtained in a study of cytomegalovirus exposure and HLA in healthy donors. V was cut by 7 bases and J by 1 base, with 13 bases left in between. Germline assignment: CDR1 MNHNS and CDR2 SASEGT. The CDR3 spans 14 residues. Primers: 60 Vbeta forward and 13 Jbeta reverse. TCRdb's copy holds only in-frame clones and misses some; the assay was immunoSEQ multiplex PCR. Its clone listing holds roughly 120,000 clones. Study-wide results and caveats: Roughly uniform sequencing depth across donors was assumed, possibly incorrectly.

The sample consisted of PBMCs. The rearrangement joins TRBV6-1 to TRBJ1-2; D ambiguous. The sequence derives from a man aged 30 to 39 in good health and CMV-seronegative. The CDR3: CASTEAAFNYGYTF. The DNA of the CDR3 is TGTGCCAGCACCGAGGCAGCTTTTAACTATGGCTACACCTTC.